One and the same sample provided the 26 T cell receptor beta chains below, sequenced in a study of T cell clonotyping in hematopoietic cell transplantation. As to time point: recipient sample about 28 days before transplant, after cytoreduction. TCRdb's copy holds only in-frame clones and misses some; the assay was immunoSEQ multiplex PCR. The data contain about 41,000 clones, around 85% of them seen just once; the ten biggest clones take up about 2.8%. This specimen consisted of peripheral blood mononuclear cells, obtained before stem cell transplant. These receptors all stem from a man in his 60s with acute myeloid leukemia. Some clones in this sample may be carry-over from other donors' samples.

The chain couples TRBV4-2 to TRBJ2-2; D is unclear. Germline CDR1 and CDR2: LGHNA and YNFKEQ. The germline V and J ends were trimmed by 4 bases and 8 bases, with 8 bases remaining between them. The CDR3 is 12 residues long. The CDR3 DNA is TGTGCCAGCAGCCTCGGGCCGGGGGAGCTGTTTTTT. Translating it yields CASSLGPGELFF.

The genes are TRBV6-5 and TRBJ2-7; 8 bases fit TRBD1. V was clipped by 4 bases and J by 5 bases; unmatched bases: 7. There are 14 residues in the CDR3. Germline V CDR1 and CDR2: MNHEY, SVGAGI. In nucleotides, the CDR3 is TGTGCCAGCAGTTTCCGGACAGGGATTCACGAGCAGTACTTC. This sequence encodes CASSFRTGIHEQYF.

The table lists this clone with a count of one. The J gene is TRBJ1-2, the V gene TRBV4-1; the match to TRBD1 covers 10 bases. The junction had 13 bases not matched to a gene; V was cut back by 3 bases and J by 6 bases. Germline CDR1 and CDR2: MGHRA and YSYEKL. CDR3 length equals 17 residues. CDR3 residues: CASSQPGQGEARDGYTF. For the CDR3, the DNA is TGCGCCAGCAGCCAGCCTGGACAGGGGGAGGCCCGAGATGGCTACACCTTC.

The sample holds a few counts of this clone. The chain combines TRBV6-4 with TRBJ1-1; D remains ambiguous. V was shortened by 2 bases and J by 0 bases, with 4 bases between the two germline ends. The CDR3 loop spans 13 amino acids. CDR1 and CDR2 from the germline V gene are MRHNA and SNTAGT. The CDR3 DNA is TGTGCCAGCAGTGACCAGATGAACACTGAAGCTTTCTTT. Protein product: CASSDQMNTEAFF.

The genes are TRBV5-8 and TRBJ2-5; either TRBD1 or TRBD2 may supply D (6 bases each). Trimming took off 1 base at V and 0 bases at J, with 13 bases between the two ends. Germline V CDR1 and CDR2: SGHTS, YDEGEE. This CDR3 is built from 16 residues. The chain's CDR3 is CASSLRGDTYQETQYF. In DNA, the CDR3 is TGTGCCAGCAGCTTGCGCGGGGACACGTACCAAGAGACCCAGTACTTC. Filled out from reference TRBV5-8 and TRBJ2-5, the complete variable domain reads EAGVTQSPTHLIKTRGQQATLRCSPISGHTSVYWYQQALGLGLQFLLWYDEGEERNRGNFPPRFSGRQFPNYSSELNVNALELEDSALYLCASSLRGDTYQETQYFGPGTRLLVL.

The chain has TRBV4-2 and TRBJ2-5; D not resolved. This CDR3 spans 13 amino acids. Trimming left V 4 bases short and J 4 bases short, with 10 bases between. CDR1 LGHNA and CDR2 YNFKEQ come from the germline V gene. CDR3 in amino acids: CASSRRSGETQYF. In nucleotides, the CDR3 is TGTGCCAGCAGCCGCCGGTCGGGAGAGACCCAGTACTTC.

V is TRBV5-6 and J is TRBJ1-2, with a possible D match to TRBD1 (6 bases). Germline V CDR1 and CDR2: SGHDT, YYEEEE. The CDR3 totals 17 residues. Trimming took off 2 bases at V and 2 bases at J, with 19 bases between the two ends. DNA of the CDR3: TGTGCCAGCAGCTTTTTTGGGGGGGCAGGATCCAACTATGGCTACACCTTC. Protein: CASSFFGGAGSNYGYTF.

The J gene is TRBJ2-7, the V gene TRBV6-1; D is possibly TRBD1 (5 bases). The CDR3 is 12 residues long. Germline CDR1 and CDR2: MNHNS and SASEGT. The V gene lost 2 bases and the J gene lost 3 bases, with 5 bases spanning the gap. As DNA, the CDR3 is TGTGCCAGCAGTGAAACAGGCTACGAGCAGTACTTC. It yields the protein CASSETGYEQYF.

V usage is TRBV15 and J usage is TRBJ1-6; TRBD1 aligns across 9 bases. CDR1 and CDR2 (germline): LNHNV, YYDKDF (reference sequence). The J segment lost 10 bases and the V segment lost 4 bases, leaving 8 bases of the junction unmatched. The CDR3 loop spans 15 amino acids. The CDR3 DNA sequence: TGTGCCACCAGCACCGAGGACAGGGGCCGCTCACCCCTCCACTTT. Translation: CATSTEDRGRSPLHF.

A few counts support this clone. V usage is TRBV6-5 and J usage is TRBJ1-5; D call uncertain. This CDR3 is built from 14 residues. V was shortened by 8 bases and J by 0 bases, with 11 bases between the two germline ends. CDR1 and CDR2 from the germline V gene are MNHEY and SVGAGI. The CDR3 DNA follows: TGTGCCAGCGGACCCAGTTATAGCAATCAGCCCCAGCATTTT. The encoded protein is CASGPSYSNQPQHF.

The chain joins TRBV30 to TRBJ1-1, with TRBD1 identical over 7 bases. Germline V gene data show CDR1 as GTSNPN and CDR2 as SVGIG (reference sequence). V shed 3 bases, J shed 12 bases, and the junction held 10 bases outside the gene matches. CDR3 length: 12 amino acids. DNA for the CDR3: TGTGCCTGGAGCGGGGACAGAGGGACGTCTTTCTTT. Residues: CAWSGDRGTSFF. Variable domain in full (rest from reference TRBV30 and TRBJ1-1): SQTIHQWPATLVQPVGSPLSLECTVEGTSNPNLYWYRQAAGRGLQLLFYSVGIGQISSEVPQNLSASRPQDRQFILSSKKLLLSDSGFYLCAWSGDRGTSFFGQGTRLTVV.

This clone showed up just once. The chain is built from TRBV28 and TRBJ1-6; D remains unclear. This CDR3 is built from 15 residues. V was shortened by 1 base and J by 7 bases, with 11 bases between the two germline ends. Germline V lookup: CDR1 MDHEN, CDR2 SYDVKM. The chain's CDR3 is CASSLFLGRNSPLHF. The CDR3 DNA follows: TGTGCCAGCAGTTTATTTCTCGGGAGAAATTCACCCCTCCACTTT.

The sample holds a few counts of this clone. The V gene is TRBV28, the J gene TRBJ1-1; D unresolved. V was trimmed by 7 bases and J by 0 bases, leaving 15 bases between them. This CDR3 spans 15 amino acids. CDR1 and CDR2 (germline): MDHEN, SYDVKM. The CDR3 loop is CASIYSDIMNTEAFF. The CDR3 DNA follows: TGTGCCAGCATCTACTCCGACATTATGAACACTGAAGCTTTCTTT.

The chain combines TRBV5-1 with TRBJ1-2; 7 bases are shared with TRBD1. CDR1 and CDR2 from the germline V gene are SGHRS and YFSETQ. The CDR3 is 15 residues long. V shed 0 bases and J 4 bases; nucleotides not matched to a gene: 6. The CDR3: CASSLAGDSFYGYTF. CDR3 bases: TGCGCCAGCAGCTTGGCCGGGGACAGTTTCTATGGCTACACCTTC.

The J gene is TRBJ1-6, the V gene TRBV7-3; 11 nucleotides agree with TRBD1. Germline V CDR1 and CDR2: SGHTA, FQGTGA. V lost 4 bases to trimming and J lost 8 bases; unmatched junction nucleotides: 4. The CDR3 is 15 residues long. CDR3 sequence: CASSSGQGAHSPLHF. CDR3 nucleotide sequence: TGTGCCAGCAGCTCCGGACAGGGGGCTCATTCACCCCTCCACTTT.

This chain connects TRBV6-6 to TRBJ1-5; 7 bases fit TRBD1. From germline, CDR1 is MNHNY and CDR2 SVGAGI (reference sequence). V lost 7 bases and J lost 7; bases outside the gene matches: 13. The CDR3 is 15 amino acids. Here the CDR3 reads CASTPPGQQGQPQHF. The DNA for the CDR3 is TGTGCCAGCACCCCGCCGGGACAGCAAGGACAGCCCCAGCATTTT.

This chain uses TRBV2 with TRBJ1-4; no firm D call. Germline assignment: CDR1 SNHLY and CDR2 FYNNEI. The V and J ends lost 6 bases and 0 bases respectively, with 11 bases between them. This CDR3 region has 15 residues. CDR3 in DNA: TGTGCCAGCAGAGGGCAGTCCGCAACTAATGAAAAACTGTTTTTT. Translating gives CASRGQSATNEKLFF.

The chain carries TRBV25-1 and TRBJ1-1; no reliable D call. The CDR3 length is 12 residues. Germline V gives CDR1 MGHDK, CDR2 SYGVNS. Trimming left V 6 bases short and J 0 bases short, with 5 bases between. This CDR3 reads CASSAMNTEAFF. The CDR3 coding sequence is TGTGCCAGCAGCGCCATGAACACTGAAGCTTTCTTT.

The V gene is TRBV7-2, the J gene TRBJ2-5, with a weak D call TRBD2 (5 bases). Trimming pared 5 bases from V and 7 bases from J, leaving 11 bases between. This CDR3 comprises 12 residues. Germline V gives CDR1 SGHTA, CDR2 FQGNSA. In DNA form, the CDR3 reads TGTGCCAGCAGCGGGTCCGCGGGGACCCAGTACTTC. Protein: CASSGSAGTQYF. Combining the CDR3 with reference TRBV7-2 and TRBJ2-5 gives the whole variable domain GAGVSQSPSNKVTEKGKDVELRCDPISGHTALYWYRQSLGQGLEFLIYFQGNSAPDKSGLPSDRFSAERTGGSVSTLTIQRTQQEDSAVYLCASSGSAGTQYFGPGTRLLVL.

For the CDR3, the DNA is TGTGCCAGTGTGGCGGGACCTCAGCCCCAGCATTTT. It specifies CASVAGPQPQHF. This chain links TRBV28 with TRBJ1-5; D is possibly TRBD1 (5 bases). V was trimmed by 9 bases and J by 6 bases, leaving 12 bases between them. Germline-derived CDR1 and CDR2 are MDHEN and SYDVKM. The CDR3 is made up of 12 amino acids. The full variable domain, in which reference TRBV28 and TRBJ1-5 provide the parts outside the CDR3, is DVKVTQSSRYLVKRTGEKVFLECVQDMDHENMFWYRQDPGLGLRLIYFSYDVKMKEKGDIPEGYSVSREKKERFSLILESASTNQTSMYLCASVAGPQPQHFGDGTRLSIL.

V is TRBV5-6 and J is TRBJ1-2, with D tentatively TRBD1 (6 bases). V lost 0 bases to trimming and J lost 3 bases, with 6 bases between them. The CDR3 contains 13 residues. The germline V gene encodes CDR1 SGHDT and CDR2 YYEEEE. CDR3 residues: CASSLDRDYGYTF. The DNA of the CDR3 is TGTGCCAGCAGCTTGGACAGGGACTATGGCTACACCTTC. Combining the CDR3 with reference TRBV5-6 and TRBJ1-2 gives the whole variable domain DAGVTQSPTHLIKTRGQQVTLRCSPKSGHDTVSWYQQALGQGPQFIFQYYEEEERQRGNFPDRFSGHQFPNYSSELNVNALLLGDSALYLCASSLDRDYGYTFGSGTRLTVV.

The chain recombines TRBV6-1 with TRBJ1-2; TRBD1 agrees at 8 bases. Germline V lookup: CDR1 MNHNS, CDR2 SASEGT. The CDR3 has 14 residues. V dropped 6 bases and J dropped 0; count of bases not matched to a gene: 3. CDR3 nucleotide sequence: TGTGCCAGCAGAAGGACAGGGACTAACTATGGCTACACCTTC. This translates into CASRRTGTNYGYTF.

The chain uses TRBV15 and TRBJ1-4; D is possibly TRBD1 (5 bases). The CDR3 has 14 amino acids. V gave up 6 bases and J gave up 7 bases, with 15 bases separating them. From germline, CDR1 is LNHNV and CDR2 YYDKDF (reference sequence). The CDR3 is CATSSGRDREKLFF. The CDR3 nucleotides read TGTGCCACCAGTAGTGGCAGGGATCGTGAAAAACTGTTTTTT.

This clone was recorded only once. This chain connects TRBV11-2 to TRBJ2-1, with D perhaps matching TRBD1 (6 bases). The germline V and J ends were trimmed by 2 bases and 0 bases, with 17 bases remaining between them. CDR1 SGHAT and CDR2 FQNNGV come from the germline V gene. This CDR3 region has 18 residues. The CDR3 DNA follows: TGTGCCAGCAGCTTAATCGGGCCCCAGGGGAGCTCCTACAATGAGCAGTTCTTC. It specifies CASSLIGPQGSSYNEQFF.

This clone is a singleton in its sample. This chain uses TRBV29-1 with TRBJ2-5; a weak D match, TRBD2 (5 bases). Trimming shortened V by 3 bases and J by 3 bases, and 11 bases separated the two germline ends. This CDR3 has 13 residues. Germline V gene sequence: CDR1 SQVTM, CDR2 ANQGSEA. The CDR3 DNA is TGCAGCGTTGATCGGGGATCAGAAGAGACCCAGTACTTC. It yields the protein CSVDRGSEETQYF.

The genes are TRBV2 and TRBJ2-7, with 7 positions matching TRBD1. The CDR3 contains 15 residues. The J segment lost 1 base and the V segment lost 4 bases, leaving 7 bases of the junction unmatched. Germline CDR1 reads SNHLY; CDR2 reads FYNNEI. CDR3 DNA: TGTGCCAGCAGTGCTGAAGGGGGCGCGTCCTACGAGCAGTACTTC. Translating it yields CASSAEGGASYEQYF.